The entry below gives a single T cell receptor beta chain sequence along with its context. There are a few counts of this clone. No antigen is known for it. Base qualities were left out, and no much larger clone turns up one base away. The CDR3 holds 18 amino acids from the cysteine to the phenylalanine. Solely the CDR3 DNA is kept, with 54 bases framed from the first base. V and J are trimmed by 4 bases and 8 bases, and the gene matches miss 19 bases of the junction. From a lookup of the germline V gene (reference sequence), CDR1 and CDR2 are LNHDA and SQIVND. TCRbeta CDR3 regions were amplified from genomic DNA by means of the immunoSEQ Assay, a bias-controlled multiplex PCR. For the original study's pipeline: Within the assay, amplification of reference gene primers was used to estimate how many nucleated cells each sample contained. To quantify the absolute abundance of each unique TCRbeta CDR3 rearrangement, sequence reads were collapsed and filtered. For each sample, productive Simpson clonality was calculated by taking the square root of Simpson's diversity index across productive rearrangements. What TCRdb holds here is the immuneACCESS table cut down to in-frame rearrangements. Part of the clones is not present; checked against another copy, under half of the missing clones reflect an unresolved V gene, and the others are unexplained. V and J calls and clone size are copied from that table; D and trimming were computed from the DNA. The sample yields over 100,000 clones; approximately 85% were counted once. The ten largest clones represent 4% to 5.5% of the sample.

This sample is part of a study of blood T cell repertoires in COVID-19 (dated by TCRdb to the early 2020s). Context from the whole study: The collaborator samples originated in the United States, Italy and Spain and spanned the acute and convalescent phases of COVID-19. The material from the prospective study consisted of cDNA or gDNA derived from T cells, B-cell-depleted T cells, or PBMCs. The dataset comprised deeply sampled blood TCRbeta repertoires from subjects exposed to, actively infected with, or recovered from COVID-19. The repertoires were released in a freely available public database intended as a resource for research on the immune response to SARS-CoV-2. The samples were drawn from two sources: the first 160 participants of the ongoing ImmuneRACE study, and 950 to 1,500 subjects contributed by 6 global collaborators. A de-identified subject ID, COVID-19 status, age in years and sex were almost always included in the sample metadata. Where available, HLA class I and class II types were taken from metadata supplied by the sample provider and were not determined by assay-based typing.

What the research found in general, with its limitations: The quantity of clinical and demographic metadata differed by source and by participant and was supplied without curation.

The collaborating institutions used their own protocols to collect whole blood in K2EDTA tubes. For TCRbeta analysis, collaborator samples were shipped as frozen whole blood, as isolated PBMCs, or as DNA extracted from either sample type. Sequenced input: peripheral blood. The rearrangement combines TRBV19 with TRBJ2-3, and TRBD2 matches 9 of the central bases. This TCR was sampled from a man in his sixties with acute or convalescent COVID-19. The CDR3 region reads CASSTHYASGADRGTQYF. The DNA sequence follows: TGTGCCAGTAGTACCCATTACGCTAGCGGGGCCGATAGAGGTACGCAGTATTTT.